What follows are 30 T cell receptor beta chains derived from one specimen sequenced in a study of T cell repertoires in cytomegalovirus infection. Their antigens are not known. TCRdb processed the reads anew with MiXCR; each CDR3 protein has one entry. The repertoire holds 700,000 to 950,000 distinct CDR3 sequences, with around a third as singletons. This specimen was cultured CD8+ T cells from PBMCs, taken from culture after CMV antigen stimulation. The origin of the receptors is a human donor in good health (CMV status not recorded). Some clones in this sample may be carry-over from other donors' samples.

This clonotype was counted a few times. The V and J genes are TRBV12-3 or TRBV12-4 and TRBJ1-1; tentative D call: TRBD1 (6 bases). This CDR3 is 12 amino acids long. With 5 bases removed from V and 11 bases from J, the gap between germline ends came to 15 bases. CDR3 amino acids: CASSPQDRDAFF. The CDR3, as DNA: TGTGCCAGCAGTCCGCAGGACAGAGACGCTTTCTTT.

This clonotype was counted between two and nine times. The chain uses TRBV12-3 or TRBV12-4 and TRBJ1-2; a weak D match, TRBD1 (5 bases). The CDR3 has 15 residues. V was shortened by 1 base and J by 3 bases, with 12 bases between the two germline ends. The CDR3 protein is CASSLDSGADYGYTF. The DNA of the CDR3 is TGTGCCAGCAGTTTAGACAGTGGGGCGGACTATGGCTACACCTTC.

This clonotype was observed a handful of times. The rearrangement joins TRBV7-9 to TRBJ2-1; D possibly corresponds to TRBD1 (5 bases). Germline CDR1 SEHNR, CDR2 FQNEAQ (reference sequence). Trimming removed 5 bases from V and 3 bases from J, with 17 bases in between. This CDR3 has 16 amino acids. The CDR3 DNA reads TGTGCCAGCAGCCCACCGCGGCAGGGAAACTACAATGAGCAGTTCTTC. This translates into CASSPPRQGNYNEQFF.

The rearrangement uses TRBV19 and TRBJ2-5; D is possibly TRBD2 (6 bases). This CDR3 spans 14 amino acids. V was cut by 5 bases and J by 4 bases, with 14 bases left in between. Germline V gene lookup returns CDR1 LNHDA and CDR2 SQIVND (reference sequence). DNA for the CDR3: TGTGCCAGTAGTTTGGTGAATAGCGGAGAGACCCAGTACTTC. Its protein product is CASSLVNSGETQYF.

This clonotype was recorded at least ten times. The rearrangement uses TRBV19 and TRBJ1-6; D is undetermined. The germline V and J ends were trimmed by 2 bases and 2 bases, with 10 bases remaining between them. Germline CDR1 LNHDA, CDR2 SQIVND (reference sequence). The CDR3 length is 16 residues. CDR3 nucleotides: TGTGCCAGTAGTATACAGCGGTTGACCTATAATTCACCCCTCCACTTT. Its translation: CASSIQRLTYNSPLHF.

This clonotype was recorded a few times. The chain joins TRBV7-9 to TRBJ1-4; D is undetermined. V shed 10 bases and J shed 2 bases, with 5 bases lying between them. Germline CDR1 SEHNR, CDR2 FQNEAQ (reference sequence). The CDR3 has 11 amino acids. In nucleotides, the CDR3 is TGTGCCATGCAGACTAATGAAAAACTGTTTTTT. It yields the protein CAMQTNEKLFF. Using reference TRBV7-9 and TRBJ1-4 for the parts outside the CDR3, the full variable domain is DTGVSQNPRHKITKRGQNVTFRCDPISEHNRLYWYRQTLGQGPEFLTYFQNEAQLEKSRLLSDRFSAERPKGSFSTLEIQRTEQGDSAMYLCAMQTNEKLFFGSGTQLSVL.

This chain links TRBV2 with TRBJ2-5; D is perhaps TRBD1 (6 bases). The CDR3 consists of 15 residues. CDR1 and CDR2 from the germline V gene are SNHLY and FYNNEI. V shed 6 bases and J shed 2 bases, with 16 bases lying between them. This chain's CDR3 is CASSGNGGLQETQYF. The CDR3 nucleotides are TGTGCCAGCAGCGGCAATGGGGGCCTTCAAGAGACCCAGTACTTC.

In its sample, this clonotype was seen a few times. The V and J genes are TRBV4-3 and TRBJ1-4, with 8 bases that match TRBD1. With V trimmed by 0 bases and J by 8 bases, 8 bases remained unmatched. The CDR3 length is 16 residues. From germline, CDR1 is LGHNA and CDR2 YSLEER. This CDR3 reads CASSQDWGQEGEKLFF. Written as DNA, the CDR3 is TGCGCCAGCAGCCAAGATTGGGGACAGGAGGGAGAAAAACTGTTTTTT.

This chain links TRBV12-3 or TRBV12-4 with TRBJ1-6; D uncertain. The CDR3 extends over 14 amino acids. V was trimmed by 3 bases and J by 5 bases, leaving 8 bases between them. The CDR3, as DNA: TGTGCCAGCAGTTTTCTGGGAGATAATTCACCCCTCCACTTT. Translation: CASSFLGDNSPLHF.

This chain uses TRBV2 with TRBJ2-7, with unresolved D. Germline V CDR1 and CDR2: SNHLY, FYNNEI. The CDR3 has 16 amino acids. V lost 8 bases to trimming and J lost 0 bases, with 20 bases between them. CDR3 coding DNA: TGTGCCAGCCTTAATCGGGCCCAAGGCGTCTCCTACGAGCAGTACTTC. Amino acid sequence: CASLNRAQGVSYEQYF.

This clonotype was observed a handful of times. The chain employs TRBV7-9 and TRBJ1-2; 7 bases are a match to TRBD1. The germline V gene has CDR1 SEHNR and CDR2 FQNEAQ (reference sequence). This CDR3 has 17 residues. The V segment lost 5 bases and the J segment 0 bases; nucleotides outside the gene matches: 12. DNA of the CDR3: TGTGCCAGCAGCGGTACTCGACAGGGCTTTACTAACTATGGCTACACCTTC. This encodes CASSGTRQGFTNYGYTF.

In its sample, this clonotype was seen many times. This chain uses TRBV28 with TRBJ1-3, with 7 positions matching TRBD1. CDR1 is MDHEN, CDR2 SYDVKM, per germline. With 4 bases clipped from V and 2 bases from J, the junction kept 11 bases outside the gene matches. This CDR3 is built from 17 residues. CDR3 sequence reads: CASSSPGQQIAGNTIYF. In DNA form, the CDR3 reads TGTGCCAGCAGTTCCCCGGGACAGCAGATTGCTGGAAACACCATATATTTT.

The chain joins TRBV6-1 to TRBJ2-7; possibly TRBD2 for D (5 bases). V gave up 5 bases and J gave up 3 bases, with 11 bases separating them. CDR1 and CDR2 from the germline V gene are MNHNS and SASEGT. The CDR3 is 13 residues long. Here the CDR3 reads CASSQNEGYEQYF. The CDR3 region has the DNA TGTGCCAGCAGTCAGAATGAGGGCTACGAGCAGTACTTC.

This clonotype was seen repeatedly, ten times or more. The gene calls are TRBV6-1 and TRBJ2-2, with a weak D call TRBD1 (5 bases). The length of the CDR3 is 15 residues. The V and J ends lost 7 bases and 3 bases respectively, with 15 bases between them. The germline V gene encodes CDR1 MNHNS and CDR2 SASEGT. CDR3 bases: TGTGCCAGCATCCCGACAGCCTATGACACCGGGGAGCTGTTTTTT. This gives the protein CASIPTAYDTGELFF.

V usage is TRBV14 and J usage is TRBJ2-1, with 7 bases that match TRBD2. Looked up from germline, CDR1 is SGHDN and CDR2 is FVKESK. The V gene end was trimmed by 0 bases and the J gene end by 10 bases; junction bases not matched to a gene: 12. This CDR3 has 16 residues. CDR3 protein: CASSQEIAGSYTEQFF. The CDR3 nucleotides read TGTGCCAGCAGCCAAGAGATAGCGGGCAGTTACACCGAGCAGTTCTTC.

The rearrangement joins TRBV5-4 to TRBJ2-2; TRBD1 agrees at 7 bases. Germline trimming cut 2 bases from V and 6 bases from J; bases unmatched to any gene: 7. The CDR3 contains 15 residues. Germline lookup yields CDR1 SGHNT and CDR2 YYREEE (reference sequence). The CDR3 region is CASSFPQGLAGELFF. CDR3 coding DNA: TGTGCCAGCAGCTTCCCACAGGGGTTGGCCGGGGAGCTGTTTTTT.

The V and J genes are TRBV9 and TRBJ2-7; 7 bases agree with TRBD1. The CDR3 totals 13 residues. The junction had 5 bases not matched to a gene; V was cut back by 3 bases and J by 5 bases. CDR1 and CDR2 (germline): SGDLS, YYNGEE. CDR3 region: CASSAGTADEQYV. The CDR3, as DNA: TGTGCCAGCAGCGCCGGGACAGCAGACGAGCAGTACGTC.

The chain recombines TRBV20-1 with TRBJ2-7; D unclear. Germline V gene sequence: CDR1 DFQATT, CDR2 SNEGSKA (reference sequence). V was pared by 1 base and J by 3 bases, with 7 bases between. The CDR3 runs 12 residues. The CDR3 DNA reads TGCAGTGCTAGAGTTGGGGACTACGAGCAGTACGTC. It encodes CSARVGDYEQYV.

V is TRBV28 and J is TRBJ1-1, with D possibly matching TRBD1 (6 bases). Looked up from germline, CDR1 is MDHEN and CDR2 is SYDVKM. V was cut by 6 bases and J by 4 bases, with 15 bases left in between. The CDR3 spans 14 residues. Here the CDR3 DNA reads TGTGCCAGCAGAAAGGGGGTGTGGGCCACTGAAGCTTTCTTT. Amino acids: CASRKGVWATEAFF. Combining the CDR3 with reference TRBV28 and TRBJ1-1 gives the whole variable domain DVKVTQSSRYLVKRTGEKVFLECVQDMDHENMFWYRQDPGLGLRLIYFSYDVKMKEKGDIPEGYSVSREKKERFSLILESASTNQTSMYLCASRKGVWATEAFFGQGTRLTVV.

This clonotype was seen many times. The chain carries TRBV7-8 and TRBJ1-4; D is possibly TRBD1 (6 bases). Germline V CDR1 and CDR2: SGHVS, FQNEAQ. This CDR3 region has 14 residues. The V gene lost 2 bases and the J gene lost 8 bases, with 12 bases spanning the gap. The CDR3 region is CASSLWGAKEKLFF. The CDR3 DNA sequence: TGTGCCAGCAGCTTATGGGGGGCAAAAGAAAAACTGTTTTTT. The variable domain in full, with the rest retrieved from reference TRBV7-8 and TRBJ1-4, is GAGVSQSPRYKVAKRGQDVALRCDPISGHVSLFWYQQALGQGPEFLTYFQNEAQLDKSGLPSDRFFAERPEGSVSTLKIQRTQQEDSAVYLCASSLWGAKEKLFFGSGTQLSVL.

V is TRBV6-5 and J is TRBJ2-7, with 10 nucleotides matching TRBD2. With V trimmed by 6 bases and J by 2 bases, 13 bases remained unmatched. CDR1 and CDR2 (germline): MNHEY, SVGAGI. CDR3 length: 17 residues. The CDR3 coding sequence is TGTGCCAGCAGGCCGATTCTAGCGGGGGTATTAGCCTACGAGCAGTACGTC. Translated: CASRPILAGVLAYEQYV.

This clonotype appeared many times. The gene calls are TRBV11-3 and TRBJ1-1, with D unresolved. V gave up 4 bases and J gave up 1 base, with 7 bases separating them. The length of the CDR3 is 13 residues. From germline, CDR1 is SGHNT and CDR2 YENEEA. CDR3 residues: CASSYWENTEAFF. The CDR3 DNA is TGTGCCAGCAGCTATTGGGAGAACACTGAAGCTTTCTTT. Full variable domain (rest looked up from reference TRBV11-3 and TRBJ1-1): EAGVVQSPRYKIIEKKQPVAFWCNPISGHNTLYWYLQNLGQGPELLIRYENEEAVDDSQLPKDRFSAERLKGVDSTLKIQPAELGDSAVYLCASSYWENTEAFFGQGTRLTVV.

The chain has TRBV5-1 and TRBJ2-7; D possibly matches TRBD1 or TRBD2 (6 bases each). The CDR3 covers 13 residues. CDR1 and CDR2 (germline): SGHRS, YFSETQ. Trimming cost V 5 bases and J 5 bases, with 14 bases left between them. This CDR3 is CASRSGGSHEQYF. CDR3 DNA sequence: TGCGCCAGCAGATCCGGGGGCTCTCACGAGCAGTACTTC.

This clonotype was seen a handful of times. The chain carries TRBV6-2 or TRBV6-3 and TRBJ1-2; no clear D gene. Trimming removed 0 bases from V and 5 bases from J, with 7 bases in between. The CDR3 runs to 13 residues. Germline V gene lookup returns CDR1 MNHEY and CDR2 SVGEGT. CDR3 protein: CASSYSRSYGYTF. In DNA form, the CDR3 reads TGTGCCAGCAGTTACTCAAGGAGTTATGGCTACACCTTC.

The J gene is TRBJ2-1, the V gene TRBV14; TRBD1 matches at 8 bases. This CDR3 is built from 16 residues. CDR1 SGHDN and CDR2 FVKESK come from the germline V gene. V lost 2 bases and J lost 6; bases outside the gene matches: 9. Here the CDR3 reads CASSQTGTGAGNEQFF. Here the CDR3 DNA reads TGTGCCAGCAGCCAAACCGGGACAGGTGCGGGCAATGAGCAGTTCTTC.

V gene TRBV5-6 combines with J gene TRBJ1-1, with D unresolved. V lost 7 bases to trimming and J lost 0 bases, with 13 bases between them. The germline V gene encodes CDR1 SGHDT and CDR2 YYEEEE. This CDR3 is built from 14 residues. The CDR3 bases are TGTGCCAGCTTAGGAACAGCGATGAACACTGAAGCTTTCTTT. Residues: CASLGTAMNTEAFF.

This clonotype was counted ten times or more. The chain links TRBV6-6 to TRBJ1-5; the match to TRBD1 covers 7 bases. With 5 bases clipped from V and 9 bases from J, the junction kept 10 bases outside the gene matches. CDR3 length: 14 amino acids. CDR1 is MNHNY, CDR2 SVGAGI, per germline (reference sequence). The CDR3 sequence: CASSEDRQKMPQHF. Written as DNA, the CDR3 is TGTGCCAGCAGTGAGGACAGGCAGAAAATGCCCCAGCATTTT.

This clonotype was recorded a few times. J is TRBJ1-2 and V is TRBV4-1, with D perhaps TRBD1 (5 bases). The CDR3 sequence is 14 residues long. V lost 4 bases to trimming and J lost 4 bases, with 13 bases between them. Per the germline V gene, CDR1 is MGHRA and CDR2 is YSYEKL. DNA for the CDR3: TGCGCCAGCAGCCCTATCGGGGCGGGCTATGGCTACACCTTC. Translation: CASSPIGAGYGYTF.

The chain is built from TRBV6-5 and TRBJ1-1; 9 bases are shared with TRBD1. CDR1 and CDR2 from the germline V gene are MNHEY and SVGAGI. The CDR3 runs 15 residues. Trimming at V came to 2 bases and at J to 5 bases, leaving 6 bases not matched to a gene. The CDR3 is CASSYARDRATEAFF. DNA of the CDR3: TGTGCCAGCAGTTACGCCCGGGACAGGGCTACTGAAGCTTTCTTT.

As to this clonotype: Since a much larger clone is just one base distant, this may be a read error. This chain connects TRBV7-2 to TRBJ1-1; D is unclear. Germline CDR1 SGHTA, CDR2 FQGNSA. Trimming took 3 bases from V and 1 from J, leaving 9 bases between them. This CDR3 is 14 amino acids long. In nucleotides, the CDR3 is TGTGCCAGCAGCTTTATGTTGAGGAACACTGAAGCTTTCTTT. This translates into CASSFMLRNTEAFF. Full variable domain (remainder filled in from reference TRBV7-2 and TRBJ1-1): GAGVSQSPSNKVTEKGKDVELRCDPISGHTALYWYRQSLGQGLEFLIYFQGNSAPDKSGLPSDRFSAERTGGSVSTLTIQRTQQEDSAVYLCASSFMLRNTEAFFGQGTRLTVV.